The 14 T cell receptor beta chains reported below all come from one sample, sequenced in a study of blood T cell repertoires in COVID-19. Clones were sequenced by immunoSEQ multiplex PCR, and TCRdb holds only the in-frame ones, with some missing. The sample lists 300,000 to 400,000 clones, about 86% occurring once. Sequencing was performed on peripheral blood. These receptors originate from a man younger than 40 with active or convalescent COVID-19.

J is TRBJ2-7 and V is TRBV9; TRBD1 agrees at 9 bases. The germline V gene encodes CDR1 SGDLS and CDR2 YYNGEE. The CDR3 sequence is 14 residues long. The junction had 8 bases not matched to a gene; V was cut back by 5 bases and J by 5 bases. The CDR3 DNA is TGTGCCAGCAGTTCGGGACAGGGTTTCGACGAGCAGTACTTC. It is translated as CASSSGQGFDEQYF.

V usage is TRBV19 and J usage is TRBJ2-4, with D possibly matching TRBD2 (5 bases). The germline V gene has CDR1 LNHDA and CDR2 SQIVND (reference sequence). V was pared by 3 bases and J by 2 bases, with 11 bases between. The length of the CDR3 is 15 residues. The CDR3 DNA reads as TGTGCCAGTAGTATGGGCAGACTATCCAAAAACATTCAGTACTTC. This sequence encodes CASSMGRLSKNIQYF.

The V gene is TRBV19, the J gene TRBJ1-5, with D possibly being TRBD1 (5 bases). CDR3 length: 16 residues. The V gene's germline CDR1 is LNHDA and CDR2 SQIVND (reference sequence). Between the trimmed V and J ends, which lost 0 bases and 7 bases, there was a span of 16 bases. The CDR3 DNA reads TGTGCCAGTAGTATAGACCCCCCTGGAGGGGAGCAGCCCCAGCATTTT. It translates to CASSIDPPGGEQPQHF. Looking up the rest from reference TRBV19 and TRBJ1-5 gives the full variable domain: DGGITQSPKYLFRKEGQNVTLSCEQNLNHDAMYWYRQDPGQGLRLIYYSQIVNDFQKGDIAEGYSVSREKKESFPLTVTSAQKNPTAFYLCASSIDPPGGEQPQHFGDGTRLSIL.

The rearrangement links TRBV6-1 to TRBJ2-7; D is undetermined. Trimming stripped 1 base from V and 3 bases from J, with 7 bases between. Germline V gene sequence: CDR1 MNHNS, CDR2 SASEGT. This CDR3 is built from 13 residues. The CDR3 DNA reads TGTGCCAGCAGTGAAGGGCCTCTCTACGAGCAGTACTTC. This gives the protein CASSEGPLYEQYF.

The J gene is TRBJ2-7, the V gene TRBV6-2 or TRBV6-3; D gene unclear. CDR1 and CDR2 (germline): MNHEY, SVGEGT. V lost 6 bases and J 2 bases, leaving 5 bases between the germline ends. This CDR3 spans 11 amino acids. CDR3 region: CASSLTYEQYF. The CDR3 DNA sequence: TGTGCCAGCAGCCTTACCTACGAGCAGTACTTC.

The chain couples TRBV15 to TRBJ2-7; perhaps TRBD1 as D (5 bases). V was cut by 0 bases and J by 6 bases, with 15 bases left in between. The CDR3 runs 15 residues. Germline CDR1 LNHNV, CDR2 YYDKDF (reference sequence). The CDR3 loop is CATSRERTPGFEQYF. CDR3 in DNA: TGTGCCACCAGCAGAGAAAGGACACCCGGTTTCGAGCAGTACTTC.

The gene calls are TRBV7-6 and TRBJ2-3; 7 nucleotides agree with TRBD1. Germline V lookup: CDR1 SGHVS, CDR2 FNYEAQ. This CDR3 is 17 amino acids long. V was pared by 3 bases and J by 9 bases, with 18 bases of the junction left unmatched. CDR3 nucleotide sequence: TGTGCCAGCAGCTTGAATCAGGCCAGGGGGTCCTCAGGGACGCAGTATTTT. Its translation: CASSLNQARGSSGTQYF. Looking up the rest from reference TRBV7-6 and TRBJ2-3 gives the full variable domain: GAGVSQSPRYKVTKRGQDVALRCDPISGHVSLYWYRQALGQGPEFLTYFNYEAQQDKSGLPNDRFSAERPEGSISTLTIQRTEQRDSAMYRCASSLNQARGSSGTQYFGPGTRLTVL.

This sequence joins TRBV5-4 and TRBJ2-5, with 7 bases fitting TRBD1. V shed 4 bases, J shed 4 bases, and the junction held 10 bases outside the gene matches. CDR1 and CDR2 (germline): SGHNT, YYREEE (reference sequence). This CDR3 has 15 amino acids. The DNA of the CDR3 is TGTGCCAGCAGCCGCCAGCAGGGGGTAGGAGAGACCCAGTACTTC. This encodes CASSRQQGVGETQYF.

The gene calls are TRBV9 and TRBJ1-2, with D possibly TRBD1 on 5 matching bases. V was shortened by 2 bases and J by 1 base, with 12 bases between the two germline ends. Germline V gene sequence: CDR1 SGDLS, CDR2 YYNGEE. The CDR3 is 15 amino acids. The CDR3 region is CASSVTGGVNYGYTF. In DNA, the CDR3 is TGTGCCAGCAGCGTTACAGGAGGGGTTAACTATGGCTACACCTTC.

The rearrangement joins TRBV19 to TRBJ2-1; 14 bases align to TRBD2. The germline gives CDR1 LNHDA, CDR2 SQIVND (reference sequence). CDR3 size: 20 residues. V trimming: 7 bases; J trimming: 3 bases; junction bases outside the gene matches: 17. As DNA, the CDR3 is TGTGCCAGTAATGCCCGTCTAAGGGGACTAGCGGGAGAGTACTACAATGAGCAGTTCTTC. This translates into CASNARLRGLAGEYYNEQFF.

The J gene is TRBJ2-5, the V gene TRBV5-4, with TRBD2 matching over 12 bases. The J segment lost 7 bases and the V segment lost 0 bases, leaving 7 bases of the junction unmatched. This CDR3 is 16 amino acids long. The germline CDR1 and CDR2 sequences are SGHNT and YYREEE (reference sequence). The CDR3 DNA follows: TGTGCCAGCAGCTTGGGACTAGCGGGGGCGGGGGGGACCCAGTACTTC. Its protein product is CASSLGLAGAGGTQYF.

The chain has TRBV18 and TRBJ1-5; 8 nucleotides line up with TRBD1. V lost 4 bases, J lost 3 bases, and 5 bases stayed unmatched. The CDR3 consists of 15 residues. Germline V CDR1 and CDR2: KGHSH, LQKENI. In nucleotides, the CDR3 is TGTGCCAGCTCACGGGGACAGGAGTACAATCAGCCCCAGCATTTT. It encodes CASSRGQEYNQPQHF.

The V and J genes are TRBV5-3 and TRBJ2-3; tentative D call: TRBD1 (5 bases). TRBV5-3 is classed as an ORF, of uncertain function. This CDR3 has 14 amino acids. Trimming pared 1 base from V and 7 bases from J, leaving 13 bases between. CDR3 region: CARSLWAGPHTQYF. Written as DNA, the CDR3 is TGTGCCAGAAGCTTGTGGGCAGGGCCACATACGCAGTATTTT.

The chain links TRBV2 to TRBJ1-2; 9 bases match TRBD1. Trimming took 7 bases from V and 3 from J; bases not matched to a gene: 3. The CDR3 contains 13 residues. Per germline, CDR1 SNHLY and CDR2 FYNNEI. The DNA of the CDR3 is TGTGCCAGCAACAGGGGGCGCGACTATGGCTACACCTTC. Translating gives CASNRGRDYGYTF.